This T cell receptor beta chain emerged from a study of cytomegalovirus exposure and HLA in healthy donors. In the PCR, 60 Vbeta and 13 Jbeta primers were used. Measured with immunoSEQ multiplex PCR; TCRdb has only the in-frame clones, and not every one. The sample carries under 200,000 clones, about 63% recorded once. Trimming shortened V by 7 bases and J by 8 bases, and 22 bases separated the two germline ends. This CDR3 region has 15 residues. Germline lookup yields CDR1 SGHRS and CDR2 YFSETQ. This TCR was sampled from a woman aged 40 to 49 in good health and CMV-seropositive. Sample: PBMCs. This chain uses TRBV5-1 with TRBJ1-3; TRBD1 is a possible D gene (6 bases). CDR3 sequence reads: CASRSGTGLTDTIYF. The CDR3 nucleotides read TGCGCCAGCCGGTCGGGAACAGGGCTTACGGACACCATATATTTT.